This T cell receptor (beta chain) was profiled in a study of tumor-infiltrating lymphocytes in primary liver carcinoma (TCRdb year 2017). For the wider study: Hepatocellular carcinoma (four) or combined HCC and intrahepatic cholangiocarcinoma (one) was present in the five patients, who were three men and two women aged 30 to 69 years. The five patients had tumors staged T1-T3 N0M0, with maximum diameters ranging from roughly 4.2 to 11 cm. Each sample produced roughly 3.5 to 7.13 million productive TCRbeta reads, and read depth showed no significant difference between tissue types. For each liver tumor, the study sampled five regions along with adjacent normal tissue and blood, and applied TCRbeta repertoire sequencing, expression microarrays and whole-exome sequencing. TCRbeta repertoire sequencing covered 35 specimens from 5 patients: 25 or so tumor regions, 5 adjacent noncancerous liver tissues and 5 peripheral blood samples. To link TCRbeta repertoire diversity with the local molecular phenotype, the approximately 23 tumor region samples were profiled using Agilent mRNA microarrays. High reproducibility was observed for the technical replicate repertoires, with mean shared-clone rates around 0.9 and correlation coefficients above 0.95. Paper-wide results and their limitations: Only the TCR beta chain was sequenced, so true repertoire diversity is likely underestimated because unpaired alpha chains were not captured. Pairs of tumor regions showed greater repertoire overlap (mean around 36%) than tumor-adjacent pairs (approximately 17%) or tumor-blood pairs (around 15%), which is consistent with antigen-driven expansion. With just four or five patients in the study, the authors point out that the findings should be validated in a larger study. Comparison of CD4+ and CD8+ T cell repertoires was precluded by the use of bulk unsorted samples. A significantly larger repertoire fraction was made up by the top 250 clones in tumors than in blood (p = 0.039). Just about 7.5-24% of top clones turned up in all five regions of a tumor, which suggests spatial heterogeneity among tumor-infiltrating T cells.

TCRbeta-specific cDNA was reverse-transcribed from around 0.45 ug total RNA using a constant-region primer and ProtoScript II reverse transcriptase. Three nested multiplex PCR rounds, following a slightly modified ARM-PCR procedure, were used to build the TCRbeta libraries. Each of the first two PCR rounds ran for about 10 cycles using multiplex TRBV1-TRBV30 forward primers together with a Cbeta reverse primer. Sample barcodes and Illumina adapters were added in a final 25-cycle PCR using Deep VentR polymerase. Before sequencing, amplicons of 200-500 bp were gel-purified using a QIAquick gel extraction kit. The TCRbeta amplicons were sequenced with 250-bp paired-end reads on an Illumina HiSeq 2500. Per the source publication's procedure: Quality trimming of reads was performed with Trimmomatic v0.33, and paired reads were merged with FLASH v1.2.11 so that full CDR3 sequences could be recovered. V, D and J germline segments were assigned to the rearranged TCRbeta sequences using MiGEC v1.2.1b. Clonotype statistics and Shannon-Wiener diversity indices were calculated with VDJtools v1.0.0. Except for diversity analysis, only the 250 most abundant clonotypes of each sample were used in subsequent analyses to reduce sampling bias. The public reads were run again by TCRdb, first through fastp at Q25 and then through MiXCR, and only productive beta chains were kept. Every distinct CDR3 protein forms one entry, paired with its most common genes and DNA. Clone size and V and J calls follow TCRdb, not the original study. For this sample there are 100,000 or so distinct CDR3 sequences; roughly 80% appear just once. The ten most abundant clones make up 15% to 20% of the sample.

Without any cell sorting, total RNA and DNA were co-extracted from approximately 20-30 mg of bulk tissue using the AllPrep DNA/RNA mini kit. Surgical resection was performed in China between 2015 and March 2016 on several patients with histopathologically diagnosed primary liver carcinoma. Chronic HBV infection was present in the patients, and the patients were treatment-naive at sampling. Each tumor was sampled at five spatially separated regions: the superior, inferior, left-lateral and right-lateral poles and the tumor centre. According to histology, viable tumor cells made up more than 75% of every tumor sample. Each fresh piece of tumor and adjacent tissue was cut in two, with one half stored in RNAlater at -80 degrees C and the other half sent for histology. From the cysteine through the phenylalanine, the CDR3 covers 15 amino acids. The sequence is cut down to CDR3 DNA, 45 bases in frame from base 1. Per the germline V gene, SGHAT is the CDR1 and FQNNGV is the CDR2.

As to this clonotype: Its antigen is not yet known. One end of the junction does not line up with germline, which may come from a read error.

The origin of this receptor is a man aged 40-49 years with primary liver carcinoma and hepatitis B virus infection. The rearranged chain carries TRBV11-2 and TRBJ2-6; TRBD2 is possibly the D segment (5 matching bases). The sample taken for sequencing was liver tumor tissue from sampling region 3. The cell subset or site label on this specimen signifies: tumor region T3, left-lateral pole. The DNA sequence reads TGTGCCACTCAGCGGCCGCACTCTGGGGTCAACGTCCCGACTTTC. Its coded protein is CATQRPHSGVNVPTF.